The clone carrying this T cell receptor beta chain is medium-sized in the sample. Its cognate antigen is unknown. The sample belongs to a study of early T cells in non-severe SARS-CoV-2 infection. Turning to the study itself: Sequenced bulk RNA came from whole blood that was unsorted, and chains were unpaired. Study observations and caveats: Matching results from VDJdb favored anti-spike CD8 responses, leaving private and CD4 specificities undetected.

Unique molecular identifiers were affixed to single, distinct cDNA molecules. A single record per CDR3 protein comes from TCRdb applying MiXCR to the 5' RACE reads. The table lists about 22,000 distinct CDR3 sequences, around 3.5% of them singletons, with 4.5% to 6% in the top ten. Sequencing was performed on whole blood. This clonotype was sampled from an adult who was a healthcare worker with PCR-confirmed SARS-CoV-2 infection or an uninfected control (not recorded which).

The CDR3 loop reads CASSQGGQGEKLFF. CDR3 nucleotide sequence: TGTGCCAGCTCACAGGGTGGACAAGGTGAAAAACTGTTTTTT. V is TRBV18 and J is TRBJ1-4; perhaps TRBD1 as D (5 bases). Germline V lookup: CDR1 KGHSH, CDR2 LQKENI. V dropped 4 bases and J dropped 7 bases, with 13 bases sitting between them. This CDR3 is 14 amino acids long.